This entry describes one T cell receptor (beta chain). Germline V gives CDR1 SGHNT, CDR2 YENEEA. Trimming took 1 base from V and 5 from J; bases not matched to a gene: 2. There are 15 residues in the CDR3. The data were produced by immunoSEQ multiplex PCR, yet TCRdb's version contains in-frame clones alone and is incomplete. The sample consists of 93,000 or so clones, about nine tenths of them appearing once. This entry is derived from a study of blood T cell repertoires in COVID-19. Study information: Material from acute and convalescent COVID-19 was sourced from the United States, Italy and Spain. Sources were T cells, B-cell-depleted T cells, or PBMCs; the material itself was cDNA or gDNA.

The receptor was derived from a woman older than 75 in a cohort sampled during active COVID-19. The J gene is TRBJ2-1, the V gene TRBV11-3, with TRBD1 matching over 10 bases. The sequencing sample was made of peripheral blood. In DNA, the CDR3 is TGTGCCAGCAGCTTAGTCGGGACAGGGGACAATGAGCAGTTCTTC. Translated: CASSLVGTGDNEQFF.